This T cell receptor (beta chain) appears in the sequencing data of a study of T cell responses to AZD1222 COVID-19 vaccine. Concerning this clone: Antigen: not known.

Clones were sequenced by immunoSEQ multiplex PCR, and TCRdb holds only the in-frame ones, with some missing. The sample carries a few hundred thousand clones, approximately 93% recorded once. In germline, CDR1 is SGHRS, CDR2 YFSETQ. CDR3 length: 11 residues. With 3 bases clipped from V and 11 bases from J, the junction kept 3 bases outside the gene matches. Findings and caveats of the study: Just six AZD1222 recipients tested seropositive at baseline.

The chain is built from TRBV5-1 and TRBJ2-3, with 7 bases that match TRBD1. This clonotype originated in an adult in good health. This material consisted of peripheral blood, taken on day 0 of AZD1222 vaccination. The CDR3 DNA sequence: TGCGCCAGCAGCTCGGGACAGCTGCAGTATTTT. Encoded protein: CASSSGQLQYF.